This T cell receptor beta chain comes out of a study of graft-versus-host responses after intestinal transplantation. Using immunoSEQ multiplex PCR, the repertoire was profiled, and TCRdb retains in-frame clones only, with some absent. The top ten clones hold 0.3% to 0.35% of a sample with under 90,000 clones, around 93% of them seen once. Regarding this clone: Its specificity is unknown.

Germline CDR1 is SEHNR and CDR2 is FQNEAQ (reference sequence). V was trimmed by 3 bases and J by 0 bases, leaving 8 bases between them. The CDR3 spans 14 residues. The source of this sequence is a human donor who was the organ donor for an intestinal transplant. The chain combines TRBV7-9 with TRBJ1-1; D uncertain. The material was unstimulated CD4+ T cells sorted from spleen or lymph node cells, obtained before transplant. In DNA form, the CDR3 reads TGTGCCAGCAGCTTGACTTCTATGAACACTGAAGCTTTCTTT. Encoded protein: CASSLTSMNTEAFF.